The rows below give T cell receptor beta chains drawn from one sample of a study of blood T cells in healthy people across ages. TCRdb processed the 5' RACE reads anew with MiXCR; each CDR3 protein has one entry. The sample consists of about 750,000 distinct CDR3 sequences, about 53% of them appearing once. Sequenced material: blood. Receptors originate from a man older than 75 in good health. Each CDR3 is given with its conserved first and last residue. The D gene is left open where the match is weak. Expanded clones are given a class, and other clones once, few, many or no size at all.

. . TRBJ2-7 TRBV29-1 CSVRTEYEQYF TGCAGCGTACGGACCGAGTACGAGCAGTACTTC
. . TRBJ1-6 TRBV20-1 CSARPPGTGRDSPPHF TGCAGTGCTAGGCCCCCGGGAACAGGGAGGGATTCACCCCCCCACTTT
. . TRBJ2-6 TRBV19 CASSIPRPGANVLTF TGTGCCAGTAGTATCCCCCGACCTGGGGCCAACGTCCTGACTTTC
TRBD2 . TRBJ2-7 TRBV20-1 CSAKREHSYEQYF TGCAGTGCAAAGCGGGAGCACTCCTACGAGCAGTACTTC
. . TRBJ2-5 TRBV7-2 CASSLDAVVPARGETQYF TGTGCCAGCAGCTTAGATGCTGTCGTCCCTGCTAGAGGAGAGACCCAGTACTTC
TRBD1 . TRBJ1-2 TRBV27 CASSLSAHLGQIYGYTF TGTGCCAGCAGTTTATCAGCCCATCTGGGACAGATCTATGGCTACACCTTC
. . TRBJ2-7 TRBV7-9 CASSLFGEVSYEQYF TGTGCCAGCAGCTTATTCGGGGAAGTCTCCTACGAGCAGTACTTC
TRBD2 . TRBJ2-3 TRBV29-1 CSWAGGTGVDTQYF TGCAGCTGGGCGGGGGGAACCGGAGTAGATACGCAGTATTTT
. . TRBJ2-7 TRBV20-1 CSARDRTKSSYEQYF TGCAGTGCTCGAGACAGGACTAAGAGCTCCTACGAGCAGTACTTC
. . TRBJ2-3 TRBV5-1 CASSWGVGISTDTQYF TGCGCCAGCAGCTGGGGAGTAGGGATAAGCACAGATACGCAGTATTTT
. few TRBJ1-4 TRBV4-1 CASSIGRGNEKLFF TGCGCCAGCAGCATAGGACGAGGTAATGAAAAACTGTTTTTT
. once TRBJ2-7 TRBV29-1 CSVTSGEAYNEQYF TGCAGCGTTACGTCGGGGGAGGCATACAATGAGCAGTACTTC
TRBD2 . TRBJ2-7 TRBV11-2 CASSLAPSGRAVEQYF TGTGCCAGCAGCTTAGCTCCTAGCGGGAGGGCCGTCGAGCAGTACTTC
. few TRBJ1-2 TRBV29-1 CSVVAGSYGYTF TGCAGCGTTGTAGCAGGCTCCTATGGCTACACCTTC
. . TRBJ2-7 TRBV25-1 CASSEPSVYEQYF TGTGCCAGCAGTGAGCCCTCGGTCTACGAGCAGTACTTC
. . TRBJ2-7 TRBV28 CASIRGTEQYF TGTGCCAGCATCAGGGGTACCGAGCAGTACTTC